This entry describes one T cell receptor beta chain. This specimen belongs to a study of blood T cell repertoires in COVID-19. For the study at large: The United States, Italy and Spain provided the acute and convalescent COVID-19 samples. In each case, the material was cDNA or gDNA derived from T cells, B-cell-depleted T cells, or PBMCs.

As processed by the authors: It was from reference gene primer amplification that nucleated cell counts were estimated. Assay used: immunoSEQ multiplex PCR; TCRdb lists only in-frame clones, some missing. The V and J calls and clone size are taken from that table; D and trimming were inferred from the DNA. The sample lists about 130,000 clones; about four fifths were seen once. Germline V gene data show CDR1 as LNHDA and CDR2 as SQIVND (reference sequence). CDR3 length: 16 amino acids. The germline V and J ends were trimmed by 4 bases and 0 bases, with 12 bases remaining between them. Sequencing input: peripheral blood. The gene calls are TRBV19 and TRBJ1-4; maybe TRBD1 (6 bases). The receptor comes from a human donor in a cohort sampled during active COVID-19. The DNA for the CDR3 is TGTGCCAGTAGTACCGAGCGGACAGCAACTAATGAAAAACTGTTTTTT. This gives the protein CASSTERTATNEKLFF.